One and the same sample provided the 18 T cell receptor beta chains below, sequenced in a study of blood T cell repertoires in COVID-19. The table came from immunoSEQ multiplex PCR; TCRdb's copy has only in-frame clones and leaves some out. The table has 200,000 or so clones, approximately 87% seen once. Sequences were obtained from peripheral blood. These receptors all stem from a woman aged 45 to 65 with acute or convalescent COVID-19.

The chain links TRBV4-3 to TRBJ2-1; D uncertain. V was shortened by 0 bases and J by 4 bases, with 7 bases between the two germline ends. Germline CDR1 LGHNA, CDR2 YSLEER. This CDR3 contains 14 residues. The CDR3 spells CASSQDEFYNEQFF. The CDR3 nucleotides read TGCGCCAGCAGCCAAGATGAGTTTTACAATGAGCAGTTCTTC.

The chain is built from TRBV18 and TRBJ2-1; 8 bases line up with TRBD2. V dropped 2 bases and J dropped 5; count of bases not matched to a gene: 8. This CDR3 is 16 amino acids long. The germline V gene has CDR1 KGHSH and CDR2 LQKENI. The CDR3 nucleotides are TGTGCCAGCTCACCAGGAAGGACTAGCTTCGACAATGAGCAGTTCTTC. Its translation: CASSPGRTSFDNEQFF.

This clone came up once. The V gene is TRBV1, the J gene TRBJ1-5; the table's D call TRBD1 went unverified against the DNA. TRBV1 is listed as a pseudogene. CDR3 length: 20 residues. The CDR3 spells CTSSQDLSPGEGVSNQPQHF. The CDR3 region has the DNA TGCACCAGCAGCCAAGACCTGTCTCCTGGGGAAGGGGTGAGCAATCAGCCCCAGCATTTT.

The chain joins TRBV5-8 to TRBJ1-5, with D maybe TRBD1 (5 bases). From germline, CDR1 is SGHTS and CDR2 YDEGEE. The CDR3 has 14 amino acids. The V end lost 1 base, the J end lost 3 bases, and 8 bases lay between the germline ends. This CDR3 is CASSLQGFNQPQHF. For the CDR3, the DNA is TGTGCCAGCAGCTTGCAGGGTTTCAATCAGCCCCAGCATTTT.

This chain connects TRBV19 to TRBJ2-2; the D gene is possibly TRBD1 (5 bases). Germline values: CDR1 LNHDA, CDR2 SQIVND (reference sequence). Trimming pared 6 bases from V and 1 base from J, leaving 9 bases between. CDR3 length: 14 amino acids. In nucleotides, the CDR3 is TGTGCCAGTAGGGGGCACAAGAACACCGGGGAGCTGTTTTTT. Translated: CASRGHKNTGELFF.

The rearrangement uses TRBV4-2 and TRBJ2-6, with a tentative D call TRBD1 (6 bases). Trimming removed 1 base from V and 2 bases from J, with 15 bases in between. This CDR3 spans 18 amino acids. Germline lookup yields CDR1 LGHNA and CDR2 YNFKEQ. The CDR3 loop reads CASSQAPGTGTGANVLTF. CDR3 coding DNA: TGTGCCAGCAGCCAAGCCCCGGGCACAGGGACTGGGGCCAACGTCCTGACTTTC.

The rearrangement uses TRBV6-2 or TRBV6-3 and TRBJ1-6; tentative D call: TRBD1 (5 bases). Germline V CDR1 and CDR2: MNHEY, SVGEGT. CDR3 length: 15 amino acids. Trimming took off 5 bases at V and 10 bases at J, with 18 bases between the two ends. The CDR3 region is CASSRDSGNWSPLHF. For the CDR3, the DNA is TGTGCCAGCAGTCGAGACTCAGGGAATTGGTCACCCCTCCACTTT.

The CDR3 region has the DNA TGTGCCAGCAGTTACTTACCTCGTGGGACAGTGGGGGACTATGGCTACACCTTC. It is translated as CASSYLPRGTVGDYGYTF. The J gene is TRBJ1-2, the V gene TRBV6-2 or TRBV6-3; TRBD1 matches at 7 bases. J lost 3 bases, V lost 1 base, and 14 bases had no gene match. The length of the CDR3 is 18 residues. Germline V lookup: CDR1 MNHEY, CDR2 SVGEGT.

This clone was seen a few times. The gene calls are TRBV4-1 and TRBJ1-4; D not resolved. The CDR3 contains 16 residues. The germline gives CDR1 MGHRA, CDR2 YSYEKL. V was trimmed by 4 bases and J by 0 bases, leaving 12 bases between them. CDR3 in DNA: TGCGCCAGCAGCCTACAGATCAAGGCAACTAATGAAAAACTGTTTTTT. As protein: CASSLQIKATNEKLFF.

The CDR3 spells CASSHGDTQYF. The CDR3, as DNA: TGCGCCAGCAGCCACGGGGATACGCAGTATTTT. The rearrangement uses TRBV4-3 and TRBJ2-3; the D is unclear. The CDR3 is 11 residues long. V lost 3 bases and J 6 bases, leaving 4 bases between the germline ends. Per the germline V gene, CDR1 is LGHNA and CDR2 is YSLEER.

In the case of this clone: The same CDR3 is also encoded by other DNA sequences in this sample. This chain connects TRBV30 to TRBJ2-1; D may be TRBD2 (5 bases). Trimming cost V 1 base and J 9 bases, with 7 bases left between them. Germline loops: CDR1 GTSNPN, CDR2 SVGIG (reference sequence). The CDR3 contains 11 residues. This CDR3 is CAWSGSGEQFF. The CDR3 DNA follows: TGTGCCTGGAGTGGGAGCGGTGAGCAGTTCTTC.

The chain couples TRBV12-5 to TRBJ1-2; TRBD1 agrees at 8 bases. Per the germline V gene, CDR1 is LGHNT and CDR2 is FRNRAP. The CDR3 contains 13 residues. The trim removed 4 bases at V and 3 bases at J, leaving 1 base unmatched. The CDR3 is CASGWDRHYGYTF. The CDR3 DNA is TGTGCTAGTGGTTGGGACAGGCACTATGGCTACACCTTC.

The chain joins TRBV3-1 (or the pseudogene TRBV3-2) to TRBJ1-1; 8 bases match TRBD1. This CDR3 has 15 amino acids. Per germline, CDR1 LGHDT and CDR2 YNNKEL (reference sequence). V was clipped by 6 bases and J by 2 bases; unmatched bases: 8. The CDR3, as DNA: TGTGCCAGCAGTCTTCAGGGGGCGCAAAACACTGAAGCTTTCTTT. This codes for CASSLQGAQNTEAFF.

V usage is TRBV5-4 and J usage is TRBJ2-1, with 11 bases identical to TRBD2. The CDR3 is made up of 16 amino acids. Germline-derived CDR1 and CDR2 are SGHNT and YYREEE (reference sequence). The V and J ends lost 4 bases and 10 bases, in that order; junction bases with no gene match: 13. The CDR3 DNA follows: TGTGCCAGCAGCCGACTTGCGGGACTAGCGGCCAGGGAGCAGTTCTTC. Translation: CASSRLAGLAAREQFF.

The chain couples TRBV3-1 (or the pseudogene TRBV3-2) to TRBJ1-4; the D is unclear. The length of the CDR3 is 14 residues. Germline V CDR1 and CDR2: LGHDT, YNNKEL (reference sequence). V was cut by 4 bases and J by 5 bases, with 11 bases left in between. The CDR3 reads CASSPPGVNEKLFF. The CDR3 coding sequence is TGTGCCAGCAGCCCGCCCGGTGTCAATGAAAAACTGTTTTTT.

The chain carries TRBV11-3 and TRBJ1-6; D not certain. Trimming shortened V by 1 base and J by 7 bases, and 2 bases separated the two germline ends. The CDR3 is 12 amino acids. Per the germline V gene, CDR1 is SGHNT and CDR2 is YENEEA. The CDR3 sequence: CASSLANSPLHF. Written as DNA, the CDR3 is TGTGCCAGCAGCTTAGCGAATTCACCCCTCCACTTT.

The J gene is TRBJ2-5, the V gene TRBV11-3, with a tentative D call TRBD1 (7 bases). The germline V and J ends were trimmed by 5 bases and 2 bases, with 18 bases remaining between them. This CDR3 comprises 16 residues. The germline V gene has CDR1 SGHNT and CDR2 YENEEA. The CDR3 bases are TGTGCCAGCAGCCCCAGGGGGGCCGGTGAACAAGAGACCCAGTACTTC. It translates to CASSPRGAGEQETQYF.

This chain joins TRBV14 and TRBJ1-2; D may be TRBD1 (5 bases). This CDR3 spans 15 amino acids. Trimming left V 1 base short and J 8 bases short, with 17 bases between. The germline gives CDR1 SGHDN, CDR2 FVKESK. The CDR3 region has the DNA TGTGCCAGCAGCCAAGGACTGGGGGGATCTTTCGGCTACACCTTC. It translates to CASSQGLGGSFGYTF.